The 31 T cell receptor beta chains below were found in one sample sequenced in a study of shared clonotypes between healthy human individuals. The table came from immunoSEQ multiplex PCR; TCRdb's copy has only in-frame clones and leaves some out. The table lists over a million clones, 96% of them singletons. The specimen was naive CD4+ T cells sorted from blood. Subset meaning: CD45RA+ positively selected. All receptors come from a young man in good health.

The chain couples TRBV4-3 to TRBJ2-1; 11 bases map to TRBD2. The CDR3 covers 17 residues. Germline values: CDR1 LGHNA, CDR2 YSLEER. J lost 2 bases, V lost 2 bases, and 5 bases had no gene match. The CDR3 protein is CASSQSTSGGTYNEQFF. CDR3 in DNA: TGCGCCAGCAGCCAAAGTACTAGCGGGGGTACCTACAATGAGCAGTTCTTC.

This chain links TRBV28 with TRBJ1-2, with 7 bases that match TRBD1. Germline-derived CDR1 and CDR2 are MDHEN and SYDVKM. With 3 bases clipped from V and 4 bases from J, the junction kept 5 bases outside the gene matches. The CDR3 is 14 amino acids. The CDR3 sequence: CASSFGRGFYGYTF. The CDR3 bases are TGTGCCAGCAGTTTCGGCAGGGGGTTCTATGGCTACACCTTC.

A note on this clone: This specimen includes other DNA sequences encoding the same CDR3. The J gene is TRBJ1-5, the V gene TRBV27; TRBD1 matches at 7 bases. Germline CDR1 is MNHEY and CDR2 is SMNVEV (reference sequence). The CDR3 totals 14 residues. J lost 2 bases, V lost 5 bases, and 3 bases had no gene match. The CDR3 sequence is CASSGQGGNQPQHF. CDR3 bases: TGTGCCAGCAGTGGCCAGGGGGGCAATCAGCCCCAGCATTTT.

Worth noting for this clone: The sample contains more than one DNA sequence encoding this CDR3. This chain joins TRBV28 and TRBJ1-1; D unresolved. The CDR3 is 12 residues long. V lost 3 bases to trimming and J lost 5 bases, with 7 bases between them. Germline CDR1 and CDR2: MDHEN and SYDVKM. CDR3 sequence reads: CASSLGYTEAFF. The CDR3 bases are TGTGCCAGCAGTTTGGGGTATACTGAAGCTTTCTTT.

The CDR3 reads CASRRMDRGTERETQYF. The CDR3 nucleotides are TGTGCCAGCAGACGGATGGACAGGGGAACTGAGAGAGAGACCCAGTACTTC. The chain is built from TRBV5-4 and TRBJ2-5; TRBD1 matches at 9 bases. The CDR3 is 17 residues long. Germline V gene lookup returns CDR1 SGHNT and CDR2 YYREEE (reference sequence). The trim removed 5 bases at V and 4 bases at J, leaving 15 bases unmatched. The full variable domain, in which reference TRBV5-4 and TRBJ2-5 provide the parts outside the CDR3, is ETGVTQSPTHLIKTRGQQVTLRCSSQSGHNTVSWYQQALGQGPQFIFQYYREEENGRGNFPPRFSGLQFPNYSSELNVNALELDDSALYLCASRRMDRGTERETQYFGPGTRLLVL.

This clone was recorded a few times. The chain carries TRBV9 and TRBJ2-1; tentative D call: TRBD2 (5 bases). CDR1 is SGDLS, CDR2 YYNGEE, per germline. V lost 0 bases to trimming and J lost 10 bases, with 11 bases between them. CDR3 size: 13 residues. The CDR3 DNA reads as TGTGCCAGCAGCGTAGCTACGTCGGGGGAGCAGTTCTTC. The encoded protein is CASSVATSGEQFF.

The chain links TRBV28 to TRBJ2-6; D is possibly TRBD1 (5 bases). V lost 5 bases, J lost 1 base, and 15 bases lay in between. Looked up from germline, CDR1 is MDHEN and CDR2 is SYDVKM. CDR3 length equals 17 residues. As DNA, the CDR3 is TGTGCCAGCAGTAGCCCAGGGTTGCAGTCTGGGGCCAACGTCCTGACTTTC. It codes for CASSSPGLQSGANVLTF.

The chain has TRBV4-2 and TRBJ1-2, with 8 bases lining up with TRBD1. The length of the CDR3 is 18 residues. V lost 0 bases, J lost 4 bases, and 13 bases stayed unmatched. The germline gives CDR1 LGHNA, CDR2 YNFKEQ. Here the CDR3 DNA reads TGTGCCAGCAGCCAAGATCCGGACAGGGCTTTTGGGAGCTATGGCTACACCTTC. It is translated as CASSQDPDRAFGSYGYTF.

The sample holds one count of this clone. This rearrangement joins TRBV28 to TRBJ2-2; TRBD1 matches at 8 bases. The V and J ends lost 3 bases and 5 bases, in that order; junction bases with no gene match: 5. The CDR3 spans 15 residues. Germline V gene data show CDR1 as MDHEN and CDR2 as SYDVKM. This CDR3 reads CASSFDRGHTGELFF. Here the CDR3 DNA reads TGTGCCAGCAGTTTCGACAGGGGACATACCGGGGAGCTGTTTTTT. The full variable domain, in which reference TRBV28 and TRBJ2-2 provide the parts outside the CDR3, is DVKVTQSSRYLVKRTGEKVFLECVQDMDHENMFWYRQDPGLGLRLIYFSYDVKMKEKGDIPEGYSVSREKKERFSLILESASTNQTSMYLCASSFDRGHTGELFFGEGSRLTVL.

This clone showed up just once. The chain has TRBV18 and TRBJ1-4; D is unresolved. Germline CDR1 and CDR2: KGHSH and LQKENI. Trimming cost V 4 bases and J 10 bases, with 16 bases left between them. This CDR3 region has 14 residues. CDR3 DNA: TGTGCCAGCTCACAGGATGAGATTACCACAAAACTGTTTTTT. As protein: CASSQDEITTKLFF.

V usage is TRBV19 and J usage is TRBJ1-2; 7 nucleotides line up with TRBD1. V shed 4 bases and J 6 bases; nucleotides not matched to a gene: 5. The CDR3 extends over 13 amino acids. Per the germline V gene, CDR1 is LNHDA and CDR2 is SQIVND (reference sequence). The CDR3 region has the DNA TGTGCCAGTAGTACGGACAGGCGCGATGGCTACACCTTC. Amino acids: CASSTDRRDGYTF.

This clone was observed once. The chain has TRBV6-6 and TRBJ2-1; D remains ambiguous. The CDR3 loop spans 15 amino acids. The V end was cut by 4 bases, the J end by 7 bases, with 17 bases between. Germline V gene data show CDR1 as MNHNY and CDR2 as SVGAGI (reference sequence). This CDR3 reads CASSSKGPPENEQFF. CDR3 DNA sequence: TGTGCCAGCAGTTCAAAAGGGCCTCCTGAGAATGAGCAGTTCTTC.

The rearrangement joins TRBV5-1 to TRBJ2-2, with D perhaps matching TRBD1 or TRBD2 (6 bases each). Germline V lookup: CDR1 SGHRS, CDR2 YFSETQ. Trimming removed 0 bases at V and 5 bases at J, with 11 bases between. The CDR3 is 15 residues long. CDR3 DNA sequence: TGCGCCAGCAGCTTGGATCTAGGGGGGACCGGGGAGCTGTTTTTT. Its protein is CASSLDLGGTGELFF.

The chain is built from TRBV6-5 and TRBJ2-7; TRBD1 aligns across 7 bases. Trimming took 6 bases from V and 2 from J; bases not matched to a gene: 7. Germline CDR1 is MNHEY and CDR2 is SVGAGI. This CDR3 contains 14 residues. CDR3 DNA sequence: TGTGCCAGCAGACAGGGACAGTGGACCTACGAGCAGTACTTC. Amino acid sequence: CASRQGQWTYEQYF.

The chain carries TRBV7-2 and TRBJ2-1; D uncertain. With 8 bases removed from V and 3 bases from J, the gap between germline ends came to 5 bases. Germline V gene data show CDR1 as SGHTA and CDR2 as FQGNSA. The CDR3 has 11 amino acids. CDR3 nucleotide sequence: TGTGCCAGCCAGTTCTACAATGAGCAGTTCTTC. Protein product: CASQFYNEQFF.

J is TRBJ2-1 and V is TRBV2, with 7 positions matching TRBD2. Trimming cost V 1 base and J 0 bases; bases outside gene matches: 0. The germline CDR1 and CDR2 sequences are SNHLY and FYNNEI. This CDR3 comprises 15 residues. This CDR3 reads CASSEERDSYNEQFF. The CDR3 DNA reads as TGTGCCAGCAGTGAAGAGCGGGACTCCTACAATGAGCAGTTCTTC.

The V call is TRBV29-1, the J call TRBJ2-5, with unresolved D. V was cut by 7 bases and J by 2 bases, with 5 bases left in between. This CDR3 contains 10 residues. The germline gives CDR1 SQVTM, CDR2 ANQGSEA. The CDR3 nucleotides read TGCAGCGCCCAACAAGAGACCCAGTACTTC. This encodes CSAQQETQYF.

Comments on this clone: The same CDR3 arises from other DNA sequences in this sample as well. The chain uses TRBV9 and TRBJ1-5; tentative D call: TRBD1 (6 bases). V dropped 0 bases and J dropped 6 bases, with 7 bases sitting between them. CDR1 and CDR2 (germline): SGDLS, YYNGEE. There are 13 residues in the CDR3. The CDR3 bases are TGTGCCAGCAGCGTAGAAGGGGGTCAGCCCCAGCATTTT. This translates into CASSVEGGQPQHF. Combining the CDR3 with reference TRBV9 and TRBJ1-5 gives the whole variable domain DSGVTQTPKHLITATGQRVTLRCSPRSGDLSVYWYQQSLDQGLQFLIQYYNGEERAKGNILERFSAQQFPDLHSELNLSSLELGDSALYFCASSVEGGQPQHFGDGTRLSIL.

The chain employs TRBV6-1 and TRBJ1-1; tentatively, D is TRBD1 (5 bases). Trimming removed 5 bases at V and 0 bases at J, with 10 bases between. The CDR3 is made up of 14 amino acids. The germline V gene encodes CDR1 MNHNS and CDR2 SASEGT. The CDR3 nucleotides are TGTGCCAGCAGTCTTCAGGGCCTGAACACTGAAGCTTTCTTT. Protein: CASSLQGLNTEAFF.

The chain couples TRBV6-1 to TRBJ2-7, with TRBD2 matching 7 bases. Germline V gene sequence: CDR1 MNHNS, CDR2 SASEGT. The trim removed 2 bases at V and 2 bases at J, leaving 3 bases unmatched. The CDR3 is 14 residues long. The CDR3 spells CASSEMRGTYEQYF. The DNA for the CDR3 is TGTGCCAGCAGTGAAATGCGGGGGACCTACGAGCAGTACTTC.

The genes are TRBV5-1 and TRBJ1-5; D is unresolved. Germline V CDR1 and CDR2: SGHRS, YFSETQ. Trimming took off 0 bases at V and 4 bases at J, with 8 bases between the two ends. The CDR3 loop spans 14 amino acids. CDR3 sequence: CASSLVEENQPQHF. CDR3 DNA: TGCGCCAGCAGCTTGGTAGAGGAAAATCAGCCCCAGCATTTT.

This clone is a singleton in its sample. The gene calls are TRBV5-8 and TRBJ1-4; perhaps TRBD1 as D (5 bases). Deletions cut 2 bases from V and 6 bases from J, with 14 bases between. CDR1 and CDR2 from the germline V gene are SGHTS and YDEGEE. There are 15 residues in the CDR3. CDR3 DNA sequence: TGTGCCAGCAGCTTAAGGAGGGGCCTTGATGAAAAACTGTTTTTT. Amino acid sequence: CASSLRRGLDEKLFF.

The chain has TRBV27 and TRBJ1-2; D perhaps matches TRBD1 (5 bases). There are 13 residues in the CDR3. Trimming took off 5 bases at V and 9 bases at J, with 16 bases between the two ends. The germline V gene encodes CDR1 MNHEY and CDR2 SMNVEV (reference sequence). The CDR3 region is CASSPRGDLSYTF. The CDR3, as DNA: TGTGCCAGCAGTCCCCGCGGGGACTTGAGCTACACCTTC.

The V call is TRBV19, the J call TRBJ1-5; 7 bases agree with TRBD1. From germline, CDR1 is LNHDA and CDR2 SQIVND (reference sequence). Germline trimming cut 7 bases from V and 7 bases from J; bases unmatched to any gene: 16. The CDR3 runs 16 residues. CDR3 protein: CASINTERGLAQPQHF. The CDR3 DNA reads TGTGCCAGTATTAATACGGAGAGGGGGCTAGCGCAGCCCCAGCATTTT.

The chain joins TRBV27 to TRBJ2-7, with 8 bases aligning to TRBD2. The germline V gene has CDR1 MNHEY and CDR2 SMNVEV (reference sequence). Trimming took 5 bases from V and 2 from J; bases not matched to a gene: 8. The CDR3 runs to 15 residues. CDR3 DNA sequence: TGTGCCAGCAGTGTTTGGGTAGCGGGAACCTACGAGCAGTACTTC. Translation: CASSVWVAGTYEQYF.

The gene calls are TRBV11-2 and TRBJ1-3; D is undetermined. CDR3 length equals 16 residues. Looked up from germline, CDR1 is SGHAT and CDR2 is FQNNGV. V lost 11 bases, J lost 2 bases, and 22 bases lay in between. The CDR3 DNA follows: TGTGCCGCCACGCGGACCACGACCGTCCCTGGAAACACCATATATTTT. It is translated as CAATRTTTVPGNTIYF.

This rearrangement joins TRBV18 to TRBJ2-7; D remains ambiguous. Germline V gives CDR1 KGHSH, CDR2 LQKENI. CDR3 size: 13 residues. Deletions cut 2 bases from V and 3 bases from J, with 8 bases between. CDR3 bases: TGTGCCAGCTCACCAACAGCGAGCTACGAGCAGTACTTC. Translation: CASSPTASYEQYF.

The CDR3 DNA sequence: TGTGCCAGCAGTGGGACTTCTCGCTACGAGCAGTACTTC. Translated, it gives CASSGTSRYEQYF. V is TRBV27 and J is TRBJ2-7; D possibly corresponds to TRBD2 (6 bases). The CDR3 extends over 13 amino acids. CDR1 and CDR2 (germline): MNHEY, SMNVEV (reference sequence). V lost 5 bases to trimming and J lost 3 bases, with 11 bases between them.

The gene calls are TRBV27 and TRBJ2-7; weak D call: TRBD1 (6 bases). The germline CDR1 and CDR2 sequences are MNHEY and SMNVEV (reference sequence). V gave up 6 bases and J gave up 2 bases, with 8 bases separating them. The CDR3 runs 12 residues. The CDR3, as DNA: TGTGCCAGCAGACAGGGAACCTACGAGCAGTACTTC. Its translation: CASRQGTYEQYF.

The J gene is TRBJ2-5, the V gene TRBV5-1; D may be TRBD1 (6 bases). Between the trimmed V and J ends, which lost 4 bases and 5 bases, there was a span of 15 bases. CDR1 and CDR2 (germline): SGHRS, YFSETQ. This CDR3 spans 14 amino acids. The CDR3 nucleotides are TGCGCCAGCAGCCCAGGGACAACGGTGGAGACCCAGTACTTC. It yields the protein CASSPGTTVETQYF.

About this clone itself: Different DNA sequences within this sample yield the same CDR3. V usage is TRBV5-1 and J usage is TRBJ2-1; possibly TRBD1 for D (6 bases). V lost 2 bases and J lost 7, with 7 bases in between. This CDR3 has 12 amino acids. In germline, CDR1 is SGHRS, CDR2 YFSETQ. CDR3 sequence (DNA): TGCGCCAGCAGCTTACAGGGTAATGAGCAGTTCTTC. Translated, it gives CASSLQGNEQFF.